This TCR beta chain was recorded in a study of CD8 T cells in Susac syndrome (dated by TCRdb to the late 2010s). With regard to the full study: Whether CD8+ T cell activation and differentiation in Susac syndrome was antigen driven was tested using repertoire sequencing. Findings and caveats that apply to the study as a whole: The TCR sequencing and HLA analysis was acknowledged to have included a relatively small number of individuals.

The V and J ends are trimmed by 0 bases and 7 bases, leaving 10 bases between them. As encoded in the germline V gene (reference sequence), CDR1 is LNHNV while CDR2 is YYDKDF. Spanning cysteine to phenylalanine, the CDR3 consists of 13 amino acids. The sequence is cut down to CDR3 DNA, 39 bases in frame from base 1. Concerning this clonotype: Its antigen is unknown. No base quality information exists; no much larger clone differs at one position.

Peripheral blood CD8+ and CD4+ T cells from healthy donors, Susac syndrome patients and multiple sclerosis patients were profiled by high-throughput TCR beta sequencing. Multiple sclerosis controls were treatment-naive patients with stable or active relapsing-remitting disease fulfilling revised McDonald criteria. CD8+ TEMRA cells were enriched by FACS, while bulk CD8+ and CD4+ T cells were purified by magnetic negative isolation. Blood was collected in EDTA tubes and processed within 24 hours, with PBMCs isolated through density gradient centrifugation. PBMCs intended for TCR sequencing were frozen in liquid nitrogen and were later thawed in a 37 degrees C water bath. Purity of sorted or isolated CD4+, CD8+ and CD8+ TEMRA cells was at least 90%. RNA was extracted with the RNeasy kit and about 0.5 to 1 ug was reverse transcribed using random hexamers. TCR beta CDR3 regions were amplified with the immunoSEQ multiplex PCR assay covering 54 Vbeta and 13 Jbeta segments. Bias from PCR amplification was corrected by using a synthetic template baseline for primer optimization and for computational correction. The authors processed their data as follows. Reads were assigned to V, D and J genes according to IMGT and analyzed in immunoSEQ Analyzer, with only productive sequences retained. To calculate clonality, Shannon entropy was normalized by log2 of the number of productive unique sequences and then subtracted from one. For each patient and control, public and private clones were evaluated among the 100 most prevalent clones. Susac-specific clones were defined as absent from healthy and MS cohorts, 1052 published viral clones and other ImmuneACCESS disease sequences. TCRdb trimmed public reads at Q25 via fastp, called clones via MiXCR and kept in-frame beta chains. Rows merge per CDR3 protein into single entries with the most common DNA and genes. The V and J calls and clone size are TCRdb's, not the authors'. The sample table lists about 200,000 distinct CDR3 sequences, 90% to 95% of them with a count of one. Clones ranked in the top ten supply roughly 0.094% of the sample.

The receptor was isolated from a human donor with multiple sclerosis. This chain joins TRBV15 to TRBJ2-7; the D gene is possibly TRBD1, with 5 bases matching. The sample was CD4+ T cells from PBMCs. The CDR3 protein is CATSRDYNREQYF. The sequenced DNA is TGTGCCACCAGCAGAGATTATAACAGGGAGCAGTACTTC.